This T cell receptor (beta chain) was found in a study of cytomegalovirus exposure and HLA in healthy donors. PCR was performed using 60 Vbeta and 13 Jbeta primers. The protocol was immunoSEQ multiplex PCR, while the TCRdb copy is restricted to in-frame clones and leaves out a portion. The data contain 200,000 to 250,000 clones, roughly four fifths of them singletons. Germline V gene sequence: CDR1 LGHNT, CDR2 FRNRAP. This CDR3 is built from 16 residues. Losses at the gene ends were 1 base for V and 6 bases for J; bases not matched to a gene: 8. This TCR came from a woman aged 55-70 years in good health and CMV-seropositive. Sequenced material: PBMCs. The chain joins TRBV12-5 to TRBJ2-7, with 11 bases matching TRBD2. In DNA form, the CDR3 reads TGTGCTAGTGGTTTGGCACTAGCGGGAGCGGGTGGCGAGCAGTACTTC. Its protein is CASGLALAGAGGEQYF. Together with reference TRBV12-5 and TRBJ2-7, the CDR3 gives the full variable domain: DARVTQTPRHKVTEMGQEVTMRCQPILGHNTVFWYRQTMMQGLELLAYFRNRAPLDDSGMPKDRFSAEMPDATLATLKIQPSEPRDSAVYFCASGLALAGAGGEQYFGPGTRLTVT.